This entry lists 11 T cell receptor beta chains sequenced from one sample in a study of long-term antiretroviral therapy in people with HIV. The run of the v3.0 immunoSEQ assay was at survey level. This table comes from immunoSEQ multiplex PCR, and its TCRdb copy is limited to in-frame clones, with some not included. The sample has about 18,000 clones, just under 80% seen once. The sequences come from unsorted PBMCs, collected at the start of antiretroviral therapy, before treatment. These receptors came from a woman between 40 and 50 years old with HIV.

The CDR3 nucleotides read TGTGCCAGCTCACCAACCGGGACTAGCGGGGGGGCCGGCGAGACCCAGTACTTC. This translates into CASSPTGTSGGAGETQYF. The chain combines TRBV18 with TRBJ2-5; 16 bases line up with TRBD2. With 2 bases clipped from V and 5 bases from J, the junction kept 8 bases outside the gene matches. Germline-derived CDR1 and CDR2 are KGHSH and LQKENI. CDR3 length: 18 residues.

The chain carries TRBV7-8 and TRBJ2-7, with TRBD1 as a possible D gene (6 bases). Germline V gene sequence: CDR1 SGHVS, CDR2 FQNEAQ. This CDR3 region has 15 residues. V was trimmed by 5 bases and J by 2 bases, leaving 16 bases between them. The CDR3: CASSSRWDNPYEQYF. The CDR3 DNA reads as TGTGCCAGCAGCAGTCGTTGGGACAACCCCTACGAGCAGTACTTC.

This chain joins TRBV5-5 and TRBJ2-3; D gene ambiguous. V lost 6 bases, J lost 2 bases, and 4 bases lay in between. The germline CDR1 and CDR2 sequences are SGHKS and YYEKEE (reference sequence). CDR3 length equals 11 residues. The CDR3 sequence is CASTYTDTQYF. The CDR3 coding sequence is TGTGCCAGCACCTACACAGATACGCAGTATTTT.

DNA for the CDR3: TGTGCCAGCAGCTTACTGGGCGGGGCGAGAGATACGCAGTATTTT. Amino acid sequence: CASSLLGGARDTQYF. The chain is built from TRBV7-9 and TRBJ2-3; perhaps TRBD2 as D (6 bases). The V end lost 2 bases, the J end lost 5 bases, and 14 bases lay between the germline ends. Germline CDR1 SEHNR, CDR2 FQNEAQ (reference sequence). This CDR3 comprises 15 residues.

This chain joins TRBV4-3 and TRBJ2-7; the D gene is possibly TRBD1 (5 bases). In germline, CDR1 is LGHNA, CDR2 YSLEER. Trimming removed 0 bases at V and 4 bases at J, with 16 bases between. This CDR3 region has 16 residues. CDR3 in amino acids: CASSQDLFGQGYEQYF. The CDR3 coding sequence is TGCGCCAGCAGCCAAGATCTGTTCGGCCAGGGATACGAGCAGTACTTC.

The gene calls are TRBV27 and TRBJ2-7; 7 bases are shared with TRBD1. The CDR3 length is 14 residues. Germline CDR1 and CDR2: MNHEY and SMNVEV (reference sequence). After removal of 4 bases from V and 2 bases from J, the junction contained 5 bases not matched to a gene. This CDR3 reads CASSYRGLPYEQYF. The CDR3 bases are TGTGCCAGCAGTTACAGGGGTCTCCCCTACGAGCAGTACTTC.

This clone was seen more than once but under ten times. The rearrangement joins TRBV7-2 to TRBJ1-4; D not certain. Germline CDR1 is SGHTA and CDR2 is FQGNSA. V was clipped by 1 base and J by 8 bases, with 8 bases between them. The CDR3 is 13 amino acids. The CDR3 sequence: CASSLGLWEKLFF. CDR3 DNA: TGTGCCAGCAGCTTAGGGCTTTGGGAAAAACTGTTTTTT.

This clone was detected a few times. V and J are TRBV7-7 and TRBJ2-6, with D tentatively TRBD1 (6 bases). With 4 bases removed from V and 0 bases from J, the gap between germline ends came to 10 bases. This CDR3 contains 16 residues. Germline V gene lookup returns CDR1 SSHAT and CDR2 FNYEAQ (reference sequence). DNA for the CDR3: TGTGCCAGCAGCTCCGGACAGCCCTCTGGGGCCAACGTCCTGACTTTC. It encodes CASSSGQPSGANVLTF. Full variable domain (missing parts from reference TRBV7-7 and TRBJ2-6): GAGVSQSPRYKVTKRGQDVTLRCDPISSHATLYWYQQALGQGPEFLTYFNYEAQPDKSGLPSDRFSAERPEGSISTLTIQRTEQRDSAMYRCASSSGQPSGANVLTFGAGSRLTVL.

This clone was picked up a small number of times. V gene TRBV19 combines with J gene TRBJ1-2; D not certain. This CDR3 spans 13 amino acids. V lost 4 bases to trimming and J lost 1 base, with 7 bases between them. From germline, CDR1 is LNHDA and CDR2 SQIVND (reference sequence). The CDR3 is CASSTRLNYGYTF. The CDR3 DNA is TGTGCCAGTAGTACGCGGCTTAACTATGGCTACACCTTC.

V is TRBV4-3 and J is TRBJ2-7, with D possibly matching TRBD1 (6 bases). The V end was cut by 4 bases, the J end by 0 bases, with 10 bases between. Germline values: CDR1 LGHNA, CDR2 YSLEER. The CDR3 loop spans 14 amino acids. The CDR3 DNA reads TGCGCCAGCAGCCCGACACAGGGCTCCTACGAGCAGTACTTC. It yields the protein CASSPTQGSYEQYF.

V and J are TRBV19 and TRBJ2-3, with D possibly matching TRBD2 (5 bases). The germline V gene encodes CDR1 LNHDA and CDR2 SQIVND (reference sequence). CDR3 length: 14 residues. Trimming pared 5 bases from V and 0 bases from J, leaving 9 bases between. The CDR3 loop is CASSFLASTDTQYF. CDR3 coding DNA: TGTGCCAGTAGTTTCCTAGCCAGCACAGATACGCAGTATTTT.